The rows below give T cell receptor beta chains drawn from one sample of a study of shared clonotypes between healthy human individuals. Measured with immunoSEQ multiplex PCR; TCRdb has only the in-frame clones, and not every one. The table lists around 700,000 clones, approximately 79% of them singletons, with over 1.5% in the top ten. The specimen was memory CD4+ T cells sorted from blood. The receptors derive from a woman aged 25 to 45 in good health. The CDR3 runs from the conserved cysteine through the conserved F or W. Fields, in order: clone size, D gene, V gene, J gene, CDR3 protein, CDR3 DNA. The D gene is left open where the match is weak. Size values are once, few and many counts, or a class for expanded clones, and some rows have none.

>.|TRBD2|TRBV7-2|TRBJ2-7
CASSYGAGGEQYF
TGTGCCAGCAGCTACGGAGCGGGAGGCGAGCAGTACTTC
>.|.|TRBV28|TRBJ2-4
CASSLSHDSPRVGIQYF
TGTGCCAGCAGTTTATCGCACGACAGTCCTAGGGTCGGCATTCAGTACTTC
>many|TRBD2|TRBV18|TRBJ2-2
CASSPGLAATNTGELFF
TGTGCCAGCTCACCGGGACTAGCGGCAACGAACACCGGGGAGCTGTTTTTT
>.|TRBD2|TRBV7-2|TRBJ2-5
CASSLGRAGPYQETQYF
TGTGCCAGCAGCTTGGGCCGAGCGGGGCCGTACCAAGAGACCCAGTACTTC
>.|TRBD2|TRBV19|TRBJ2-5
CASSRGLAGGQETQYF
TGTGCCAGTAGTAGGGGACTAGCGGGAGGTCAAGAGACCCAGTACTTC
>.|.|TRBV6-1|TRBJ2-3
CACAEGDTQYF
TGTGCCTGCGCCGAGGGTGATACGCAGTATTTT
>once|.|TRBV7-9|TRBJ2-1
CASSRIAGQGTGDEQFF
TGTGCCAGCAGCCGTATTGCGGGGCAGGGGACGGGCGATGAGCAGTTCTTC
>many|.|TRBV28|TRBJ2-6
CASGITSSGANVLTF
TGTGCCAGCGGGATAACAAGCTCTGGGGCCAACGTCCTGACTTTC
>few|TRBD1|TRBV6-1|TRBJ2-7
CASRMGQRSYEQYF
TGTGCCAGCAGGATGGGACAGCGCTCCTACGAGCAGTACTTC
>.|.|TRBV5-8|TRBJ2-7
CASSFWGLVSYEQYF
TGTGCCAGCAGCTTCTGGGGGCTTGTATCCTACGAGCAGTACTTC
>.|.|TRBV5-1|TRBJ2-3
CASSLEVFGTDTQYF
TGCGCCAGCAGCTTGGAGGTGTTTGGGACAGATACGCAGTATTTT
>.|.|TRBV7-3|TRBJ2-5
CASSLRGGVETQYF
TGTGCCAGCAGCTTAAGAGGGGGTGTAGAGACCCAGTACTTC
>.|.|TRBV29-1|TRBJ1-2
CSVWRQSGYTF
TGCAGCGTGTGGCGACAATCAGGCTACACCTTC
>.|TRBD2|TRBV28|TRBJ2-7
CASSSPGGTWSYEQYF
TGTGCCAGCAGTTCCCCCGGGGGGACTTGGTCCTACGAGCAGTACTTC
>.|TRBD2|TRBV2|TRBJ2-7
CASSELAGAPHEQYF
TGTGCCAGCAGTGAATTAGCGGGGGCGCCCCACGAGCAGTACTTC
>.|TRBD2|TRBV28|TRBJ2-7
CASSRGGAGYEQYF
TGTGCCAGCAGCCGGGGGGGGGCCGGATACGAGCAGTACTTC
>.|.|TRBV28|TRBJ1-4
CASSLNGAWEKLFF
TGTGCCAGCAGTTTAAACGGGGCTTGGGAAAAACTGTTTTTT
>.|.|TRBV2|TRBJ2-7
CASREKGINHEQYF
TGTGCCAGCAGAGAAAAGGGGATTAACCACGAGCAGTACTTC
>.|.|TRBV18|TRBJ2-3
CASSPPRGSSDTQYF
TGTGCCAGCTCACCACCCCGGGGAAGCTCAGATACGCAGTATTTT